These T cell receptor beta chains were read from a single sample in a study of human T cells and chemical hapten exposure. TCRdb used MiXCR to reprocess the RACE reads, holding one entry per CDR3 protein. Counted here are just over 95,000 distinct CDR3 sequences, around 25% occurring once; the ten biggest clones make up 10%. The starting material was whole blood, obtained in connection with sensitization to the hapten diphenylcyclopropenone (DPC). Every receptor here comes from a man aged 35-49 years with alopecia areata. Some clones in this sample may be carry-over from other donors' samples. The CDR3 runs from the conserved cysteine through the conserved F or W. A D gene is named only where the DNA matches it firmly. Some rows have no size entry. The others give once, few or many, or a class for an expanded clone.

clone size	V gene	J gene	D gene	CDR3 protein	CDR3 DNA
NA	TRBV5-1	TRBJ1-5	NA	CASSLVGNQPQHF	TGCGCCAGCAGCTTGGTGGGGAATCAGCCCCAGCATTTT
NA	TRBV20-1	TRBJ2-3	NA	CSARDSGSNRAQYF	TGCAGTGCTAGAGATTCCGGGAGTAATAGAGCGCAGTATTTT
NA	TRBV4-3	TRBJ2-7	NA	CASSPEVGAYEQYF	TGCGCCAGCAGCCCAGAGGTAGGGGCCTACGAGCAGTACTTC
NA	TRBV3-1	TRBJ2-6	NA	CASSQDPGSGANVLTF	TGTGCCAGCAGCCAAGATCCGGGGTCTGGGGCCAACGTCCTGACTTTC
NA	TRBV10-3	TRBJ2-3	NA	CAIKSDTQYF	TGTGCCATCAAGTCAGATACGCAGTATTTT
NA	TRBV9	TRBJ2-7	TRBD2	CARSAGTSGREQYF	TGTGCCAGGAGCGCCGGGACTAGCGGGAGGGAGCAGTACTTC
few	TRBV4-2	TRBJ2-7	TRBD2	CASSQELASGPYEQYF	TGTGCCAGCAGCCAAGAACTGGCTAGCGGTCCCTACGAGCAGTACTTC
NA	TRBV5-6	TRBJ1-5	NA	CASSLIRDGNQPQHF	TGTGCCAGCAGCTTAATCCGGGACGGCAATCAGCCCCAGCATTTT
NA	TRBV28	TRBJ2-7	TRBD2	CASIGGAWEQYF	TGTGCCAGCATCGGGGGGGCCTGGGAGCAGTACTTC
few	TRBV11-3	TRBJ2-2	NA	CASSLDQPGLTGELFF	TGTGCCAGCAGCTTAGATCAGCCGGGGCTCACCGGGGAGCTGTTTTTT
few	TRBV10-3	TRBJ2-7	NA	CATSRLQGAYEQYF	TGTGCCACCTCCCGATTGCAGGGTGCGTACGAGCAGTACTTC
NA	TRBV7-9	TRBJ2-3	NA	CASSLGTSSRTDTQYF	TGTGCCAGCAGCTTAGGCACTAGCTCGAGGACAGATACGCAGTATTTT
few	TRBV7-2	TRBJ1-5	NA	CASSLARGPNSNQPQHF	TGTGCCAGCAGCTTAGCGCGGGGGCCCAATAGCAATCAGCCCCAGCATTTT
once	TRBV14	TRBJ2-3	NA	CASSQGQTRDTDTQYF	TGTGCCAGCAGCCAAGGCCAAACGAGGGACACAGATACGCAGTATTTT
NA	TRBV28	TRBJ2-7	NA	CASRPWAGDYEQYF	TGTGCCAGCAGACCCTGGGCAGGTGACTACGAGCAGTACTTC
NA	TRBV27	TRBJ1-1	NA	CASSLSEGQYAFF	TGTGCCAGCAGTTTATCGGAGGGACAATACGCTTTCTTT
few	TRBV20-1	TRBJ2-5	NA	CSALAPESVETQYF	TGCAGTGCGCTAGCCCCTGAGTCGGTGGAGACCCAGTACTTC
NA	TRBV7-6	TRBJ2-3	NA	CASSSRWTDTQYF	TGTGCCAGCAGCAGTCGGTGGACAGATACGCAGTATTTT
once	TRBV4-3	TRBJ1-1	NA	CASGQGPGKAFF	TGCGCCAGCGGCCAAGGGCCAGGAAAAGCTTTCTTT
few	TRBV4-3	TRBJ2-5	TRBD2	CASSQELAGGGTQETQYF	TGCGCCAGCAGCCAAGAACTAGCGGGCGGTGGAACACAAGAGACCCAGTACTTC
NA	TRBV5-1	TRBJ1-5	NA	CASSLGSGPGNQPQHF	TGCGCCAGCAGCTTGGGGTCTGGACCCGGTAATCAGCCCCAGCATTTT
NA	TRBV20-1	TRBJ2-3	NA	CSARRPGPARTDTQYF	TGCAGTGCTAGAAGACCGGGCCCAGCTAGAACAGATACGCAGTATTTT
few	TRBV3-1	TRBJ1-1	NA	CASSQDRGTEAFF	TGTGCCAGCAGCCAAGATCGGGGGACTGAAGCTTTCTTT
NA	TRBV28	TRBJ2-5	TRBD2	CASSAELAGGKTQYF	TGTGCCAGCAGTGCTGAGCTAGCGGGAGGAAAGACCCAGTACTTC
NA	TRBV7-2	TRBJ2-5	NA	CASSLKWGETQYF	TGTGCCAGCAGCTTAAAGTGGGGTGAGACCCAGTACTTC
NA	TRBV9	TRBJ2-1	TRBD1	CASSVGGTGGNEQFF	TGTGCCAGCAGCGTAGGTGGGACAGGGGGGAATGAGCAGTTCTTC
NA	TRBV3-1	TRBJ2-5	NA	CASSQVETQYF	TGTGCCAGCAGCCAAGTGGAAACCCAGTACTTC
NA	TRBV15	TRBJ2-5	NA	CATSRVGETQYF	TGTGCCACCAGCAGAGTCGGGGAGACCCAGTACTTC
few	TRBV11-3	TRBJ2-2	NA	CASSFSGGELFF	TGTGCCAGCAGCTTTAGTGGCGGGGAGCTGTTTTTT
NA	TRBV18	TRBJ2-1	NA	CASSPLSFNEQFF	TGTGCCAGCTCACCCTTATCCTTCAATGAGCAGTTCTTC
NA	TRBV12-3/TRBV12-4	TRBJ1-3	NA	CASSLGRAVNTIYF	TGTGCCAGCAGTTTAGGCAGGGCTGTAAACACCATATATTTT
NA	TRBV7-9	TRBJ2-3	NA	CASSPKGRLADTQYF	TGTGCCAGCAGCCCTAAAGGAAGACTAGCAGATACGCAGTATTTT
few	TRBV21-1	TRBJ2-4	NA	CASRLHRGRGRNIQYF	TGTGCCAGCAGGCTCCACAGGGGGCGAGGGCGAAACATTCAGTACTTC
NA	TRBV20-1	TRBJ2-7	TRBD1	CSARDSGTGAVYEQYF	TGCAGTGCTAGAGATAGTGGGACAGGGGCTGTCTACGAGCAGTACTTC
NA	TRBV28	TRBJ2-1	NA	CAGGGPNEQFF	TGTGCCGGCGGCGGTCCTAATGAGCAGTTCTTC
few	TRBV6-5	TRBJ1-1	NA	CASKAPAVTEAFF	TGTGCCAGCAAGGCGCCAGCCGTTACTGAAGCTTTCTTT
few	TRBV5-1	TRBJ2-7	TRBD2	CASSFSGSDYEQYF	TGCGCCAGCAGCTTTAGCGGGTCAGACTACGAGCAGTACTTC
few	TRBV7-9	TRBJ2-6	NA	CASSLEGLAGANVLTF	TGTGCCAGCAGCTTAGAGGGGTTGGCTGGGGCCAACGTCCTGACTTTC
few	TRBV5-6	TRBJ2-7	NA	CASSLDRTGEQYF	TGTGCCAGCAGCTTGGACAGGACGGGCGAGCAGTACTTC
many	TRBV29-1	TRBJ2-3	NA	CSVTQDSTDTQYF	TGCAGCGTTACTCAGGATAGCACAGATACGCAGTATTTT
few	TRBV28	TRBJ1-2	TRBD1	CASSPGGELSYGYTF	TGTGCCAGCAGTCCAGGGGGGGAATTAAGCTATGGCTACACCTTC
NA	TRBV20-1	TRBJ2-7	TRBD2	CSASPIGGSSYEQYF	TGCAGTGCTAGCCCCATCGGGGGGAGCTCCTACGAGCAGTACTTC
NA	TRBV11-2	TRBJ1-1	NA	CASSLGRLNTEAFF	TGTGCCAGCAGCTTAGGGCGGCTGAACACTGAAGCTTTCTTT
NA	TRBV28	TRBJ2-3	TRBD1	CASSFLGLGGTDAQYF	TGTGCCAGCAGTTTTCTGGGTTTAGGGGGCACAGATGCGCAGTATTTT
NA	TRBV9	TRBJ2-7	TRBD2	CASSQEGLAGGEEQYF	TGTGCCAGCAGCCAAGAGGGGTTAGCGGGAGGGGAGGAGCAGTACTTC
NA	TRBV9	TRBJ1-4	NA	CASSVRIGRGDEKLFF	TGTGCCAGCAGCGTCCGAATCGGCAGGGGTGACGAAAAACTGTTTTTT
few	TRBV6-5	TRBJ1-6	NA	CASRRIRSYNSPLHF	TGTGCCAGCAGACGCATAAGGTCCTATAATTCACCCCTCCACTTT
few	TRBV12-3/TRBV12-4	TRBJ1-1	NA	CASSPYGKVTEAFF	TGTGCCAGCTCTCCTTACGGAAAAGTCACTGAAGCTTTCTTT
NA	TRBV7-8	TRBJ1-5	NA	CASSLEVWVTQPQHF	TGTGCCAGCAGCTTGGAGGTCTGGGTAACTCAGCCCCAGCATTTT
few	TRBV28	TRBJ2-4	TRBD1	CASTPGQGSRNIQYF	TGTGCCAGCACCCCAGGACAGGGGAGTAGAAACATTCAGTACTTC
NA	TRBV7-9	TRBJ2-7	NA	CASSPRVGDSYEQYF	TGTGCCAGCAGCCCCAGGGTTGGGGACTCCTACGAGCAGTACTTC
few	TRBV20-1	TRBJ1-5	NA	CSARDWAGDNQPQHF	TGCAGTGCTAGAGATTGGGCAGGGGACAATCAGCCCCAGCATTTT
NA	TRBV6-6	TRBJ2-3	TRBD2	CASMGGLAVSTDTQYF	TGTGCCAGCATGGGAGGTCTAGCGGTATCCACAGATACGCAGTATTTT
many	TRBV11-2	TRBJ2-7	NA	CASSRQGYEQYF	TGTGCCAGCAGCCGGCAGGGGTACGAGCAGTACTTC
few	TRBV10-3	TRBJ2-3	TRBD2	CAISEREGTDTQYF	TGTGCCATCAGTGAGCGGGAGGGCACAGATACGCAGTATTTT